This TCR beta chain came from a study of control samples from healthy donors and cancer patients (dated by TCRdb to 2020 to 2021). Concerning this clone itself: Its antigen has not been determined. Per-base qualities were not stored, and no clone one base away is much larger.

Receptor libraries were prepared by the immunoSEQ multiplex PCR assay. This is the immuneACCESS table as TCRdb keeps it, with only in-frame sequences that have V and J called. A part of the clones is gone; compared with another copy, unresolved V genes explain less than half, and the rest is unexplained. Here the sample has 73,000 or so clones; roughly 87% occur a single time. 3% to 4% of the sample is held by the ten biggest clonotypes. For this chain, trimming is 7 bases at the V end and 8 bases at the J end, and the number of junction bases without a gene match is 13. The CDR3 has 15 amino acids, counting the end cysteine and phenylalanine. Left in the record is the CDR3 DNA by itself, 45 bases read in frame from the first base. Looking up the germline V gene yields CDR1 MNHEY and CDR2 SVGAGI.

This TCR came from a woman aged 50 to 60 in good health. The sample consisted of blood. This chain is built from TRBV6-5 and TRBJ1-1, and TRBD1 matches 10 of the central bases. CDR3 protein: CASTSTGGVRSEAFF. The bases are TGTGCCAGCACCTCGACAGGGGGCGTGCGATCGGAAGCTTTCTTT.